This TCR beta chain appears in the sequencing data of a study of OX40 agonist ivuxolimab in advanced cancers. Whole-study findings and limits: CD8+ T cells (on average) carried more expanded clones than CD4+ T cells. At 0.1 to 3.0 mg/kg and by week 6, CD4+ and CD8+ T cells in the blood had expanded clonally.

Sequenced by immunoSEQ multiplex PCR; TCRdb stores in-frame clones only, minus some. Here the sample spans almost 90,000 clones, roughly 88% being singletons. On this clone itself: The antigen is undetermined.

Trimming took 5 bases from V and 6 from J; bases not matched to a gene: 3. The CDR3 is 12 residues long. Germline CDR1 is SGHTA and CDR2 is FQGNSA. Excluded were patients having autoimmune disease history or systemic immunosuppression. V and J are TRBV7-2 and TRBJ2-7; 8 nucleotides align to TRBD2. The receptor's source is an adult with an advanced solid tumor such as melanoma, head and neck, liver or kidney cancer. The sequencing used CD4+ or CD8+ T cells sorted from blood, collected in a trial of the OX40 agonist ivuxolimab. The CDR3 region is CASSNREGEQYF. The CDR3 region has the DNA TGTGCCAGCAGCAACCGGGAGGGCGAGCAGTACTTC. Looking up the rest from reference TRBV7-2 and TRBJ2-7 gives the full variable domain: GAGVSQSPSNKVTEKGKDVELRCDPISGHTALYWYRQSLGQGLEFLIYFQGNSAPDKSGLPSDRFSAERTGGSVSTLTIQRTQQEDSAVYLCASSNREGEQYFGPGTRLTVT.